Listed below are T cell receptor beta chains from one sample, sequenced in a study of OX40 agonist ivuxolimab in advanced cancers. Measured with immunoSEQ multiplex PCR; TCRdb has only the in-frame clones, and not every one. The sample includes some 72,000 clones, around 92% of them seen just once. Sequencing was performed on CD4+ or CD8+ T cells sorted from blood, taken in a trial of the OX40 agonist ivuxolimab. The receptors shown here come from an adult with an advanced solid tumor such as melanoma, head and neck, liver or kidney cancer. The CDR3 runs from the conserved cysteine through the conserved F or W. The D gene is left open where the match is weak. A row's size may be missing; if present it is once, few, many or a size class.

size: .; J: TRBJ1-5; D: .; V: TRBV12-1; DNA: TGTGCCAGCAGCCCGTCGAGGGCAGGTAGTCAGCCCCAGCATTTT; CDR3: CASSPSRAGSQPQHF
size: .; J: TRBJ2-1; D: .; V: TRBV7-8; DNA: TGTGCCAGCAGCCACAGTCCGGGACATACTCGGGATGAGCAGTTCTTC; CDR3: CASSHSPGHTRDEQFF
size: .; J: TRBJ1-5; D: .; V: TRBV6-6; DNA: TGTGCCAGCAGTGTCAGGGTTGGACAGCCCCAGCATTTT; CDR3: CASSVRVGQPQHF
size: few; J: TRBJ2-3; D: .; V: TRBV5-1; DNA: TGCGCCAGCAGGAGCGAGTCCAGCACAGATACGCAGTATTTT; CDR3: CASRSESSTDTQYF
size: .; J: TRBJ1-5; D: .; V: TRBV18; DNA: TGTGCCAGCTCACCTCTCCAGGGTGGGGATCAGCCCCAGCATTTT; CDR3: CASSPLQGGDQPQHF
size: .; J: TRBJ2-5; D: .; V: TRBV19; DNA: TGTGCCAGTAAGATCGAGGAGACCCAGTACTTC; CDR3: CASKIEETQYF
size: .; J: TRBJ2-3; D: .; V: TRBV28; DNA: TGTGCCAGCAGTTCCCCAGATACGCAGTATTTT; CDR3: CASSSPDTQYF
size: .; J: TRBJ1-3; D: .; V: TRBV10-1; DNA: TGCGCCAGCAGGGAAACGTTTTCACGGGCTGGAAACACCATATATTTT; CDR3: CASRETFSRAGNTIYF
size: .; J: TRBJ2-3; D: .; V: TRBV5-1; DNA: TGCGCCAGCAGCTTGGTTATCGGCTATAGCACAGATACGCAGTATTTT; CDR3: CASSLVIGYSTDTQYF
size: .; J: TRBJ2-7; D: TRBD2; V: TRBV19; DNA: TGTGCCAGTAGCACTCGGGGGGGCGGGAGAGTGCACGAGCAGTACTTC; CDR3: CASSTRGGGRVHEQYF
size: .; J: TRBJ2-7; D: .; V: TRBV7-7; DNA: TGTGCTAGCAGCTTATATAGGACAGCCTACGAGCAGTACTTC; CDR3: CASSLYRTAYEQYF
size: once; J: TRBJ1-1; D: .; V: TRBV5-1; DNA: TGCGCCAGCAGCTTGGCCAGGGTGAACACTGAAGCTTTCTTT; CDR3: CASSLARVNTEAFF
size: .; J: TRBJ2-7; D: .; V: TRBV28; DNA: TGTGCCAGCAGTTTATCAGGGTCAAACTACGAGCAGTACTTC; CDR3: CASSLSGSNYEQYF
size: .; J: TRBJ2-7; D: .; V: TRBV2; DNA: TGTGCCAGCAGTGAGACGACTACTAGCTACGAGCAGTACTTC; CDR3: CASSETTTSYEQYF
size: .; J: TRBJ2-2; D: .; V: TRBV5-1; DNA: TGCGCCAGCAGCTTGGGTGGAGGGACCGGCCCGAACACCGGGGAGCTGTTTTTT; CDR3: CASSLGGGTGPNTGELFF
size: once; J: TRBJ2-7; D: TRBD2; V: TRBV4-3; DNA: TGCGCCAGCAGCCCAACGGGAGACAAGAAGAGCGGGAGTAAGATCTACGAGCAGTACTTC; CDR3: CASSPTGDKKSGSKIYEQYF
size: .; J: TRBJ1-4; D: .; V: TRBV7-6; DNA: TGTGCCAGCAGCCAAGGGTATGCCTTGGGAACTAATGAAAAACTGTTTTTT; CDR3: CASSQGYALGTNEKLFF
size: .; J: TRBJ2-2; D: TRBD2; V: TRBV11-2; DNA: TGTGCCAGCAGCCCTCCGGGACTAGCGGGGGGGTGGGAGCTGTTTTTT; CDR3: CASSPPGLAGGWELFF
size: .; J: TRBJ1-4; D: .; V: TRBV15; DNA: TGTGCCACCAGCAGAGCGATCCCCCGGAATGAAAAACTGTTTTTT; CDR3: CATSRAIPRNEKLFF
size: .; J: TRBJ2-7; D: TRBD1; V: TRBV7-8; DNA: TGTGCCAGCACTGGGACAGGTACCTACGAGCAGTACTTC; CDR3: CASTGTGTYEQYF
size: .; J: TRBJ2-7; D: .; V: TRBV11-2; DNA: TGTGCCAGCAGCTTAGTTGGGAACGAGCAGTACTTC; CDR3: CASSLVGNEQYF
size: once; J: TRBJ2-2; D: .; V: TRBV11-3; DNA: TGTGCCAGCATCTCGAGGGACGCGAACACCGGGGAGCTGTTTTTT; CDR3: CASISRDANTGELFF
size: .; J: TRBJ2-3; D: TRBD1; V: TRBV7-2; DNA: TGTGCCAGCAGCTTAAGGGGACAGAGTACAGATACGCAGTATTTT; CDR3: CASSLRGQSTDTQYF
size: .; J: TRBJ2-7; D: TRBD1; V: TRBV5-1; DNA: TGCGCCAGCAGTTTTACAGGGGTTTCCTACGAGCAGTACTTC; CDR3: CASSFTGVSYEQYF
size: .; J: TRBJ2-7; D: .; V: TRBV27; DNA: TGTGCCAGCAGTTTCTATCCCAACTCCTACGAGCAGTACTTC; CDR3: CASSFYPNSYEQYF
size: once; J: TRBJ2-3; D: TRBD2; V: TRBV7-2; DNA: TGTGCCAGCAGCCGCGGACTAGCGGGAGGATCTGATACGCAGTATTTT; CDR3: CASSRGLAGGSDTQYF
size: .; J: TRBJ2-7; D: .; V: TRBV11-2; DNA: TGTGCCAGCAGCTTAGTAGGCAGTGAGCAGTACTTC; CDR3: CASSLVGSEQYF
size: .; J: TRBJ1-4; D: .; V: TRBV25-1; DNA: TGTGCCAGCAGTGAATATTGGGGGCTCGATGCAACTAATGAAAAACTGTTTTTT; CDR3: CASSEYWGLDATNEKLFF
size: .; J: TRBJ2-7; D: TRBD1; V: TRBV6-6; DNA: TGTGCCAGCAGTTACGGGACAGGGTTGTACGAGCAGTACTTC; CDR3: CASSYGTGLYEQYF
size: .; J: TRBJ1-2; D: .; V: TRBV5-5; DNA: TGTGCCAGCAGCTTGGCCGCAGGGGCATTAGGGTATGGCTACACCTTC; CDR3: CASSLAAGALGYGYTF
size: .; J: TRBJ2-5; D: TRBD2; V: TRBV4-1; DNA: TGCGCCAGTCTTCGACTAGCGGGGGAGACCCAGTACTTC; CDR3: CASLRLAGETQYF
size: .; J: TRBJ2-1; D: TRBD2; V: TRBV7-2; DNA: TGTGCCAGCACCTCCGCTAGCGGATCAGGATCGCAGTTCTTC; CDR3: CASTSASGSGSQFF
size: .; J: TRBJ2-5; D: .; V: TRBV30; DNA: TGTGCCTGGGTCAGGACAGTCGGGGAGACCCAGTACTTC; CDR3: CAWVRTVGETQYF
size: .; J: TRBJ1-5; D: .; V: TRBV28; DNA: TGTGCCAGCAGTTCCCAGGGCGTGTGGGCCGGGGACCAGCCCCAGCATTTT; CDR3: CASSSQGVWAGDQPQHF
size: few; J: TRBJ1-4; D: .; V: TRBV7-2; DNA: TGTGCCAGCAGCTCGTCCTGGGGGGGCGAAGGGGAAAAACTGTTTTTT; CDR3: CASSSSWGGEGEKLFF
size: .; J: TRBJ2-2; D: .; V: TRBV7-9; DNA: TGTGCCAGCACCAAAAGCGGGAACACCGGGGAGCTGTTTTTT; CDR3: CASTKSGNTGELFF
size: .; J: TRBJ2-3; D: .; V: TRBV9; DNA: TGTGCCAGCAGCGTAGTTGGTTTCTCTAGCACAGATACGCAGTATTTT; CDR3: CASSVVGFSSTDTQYF
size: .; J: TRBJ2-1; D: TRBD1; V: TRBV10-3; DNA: TGTGCCATCAAGGACAGGGGCGACTTCGGGGCTAGCGACTACAATGAGCAGTTCTTC; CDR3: CAIKDRGDFGASDYNEQFF
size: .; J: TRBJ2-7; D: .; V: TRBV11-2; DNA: TGTGCCAGCAGCCCACCTTACTACGAGCAGTACTTC; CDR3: CASSPPYYEQYF
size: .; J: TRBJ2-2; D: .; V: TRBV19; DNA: TGTGCCAGTAGCAGACAATCAGGGAGCCCTTTGACCGGGGAGCTGTTTTTT; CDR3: CASSRQSGSPLTGELFF
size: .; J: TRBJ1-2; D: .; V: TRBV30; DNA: TGTGCCACCTCTTCAGGGCGTGGCTACACCTTC; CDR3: CATSSGRGYTF